A single sample is the source of the 27 T cell receptor beta chains below, sequenced in a study of blood T cell repertoires in COVID-19. Generated by immunoSEQ multiplex PCR, the TCRdb table keeps only in-frame clones and is missing some. The sample includes about 270,000 clones, 88% of them seen just once. Sequencing was performed on PBMCs or T cells enriched from blood (not recorded which). Receptor source: a woman in her 30s who had recovered from COVID-19.

The chain links TRBV6-5 to TRBJ1-2; 7 bases map to TRBD1. Per the germline V gene, CDR1 is MNHEY and CDR2 is SVGAGI. The CDR3 totals 13 residues. Trimming at V came to 6 bases and at J to 2 bases, leaving 3 bases not matched to a gene. The DNA for the CDR3 is TGTGCCAGCAGGACAGGGAACAACTATGGCTACACCTTC. It is translated as CASRTGNNYGYTF.

This chain connects TRBV28 to TRBJ2-5; 7 nucleotides agree with TRBD2. Germline V gives CDR1 MDHEN, CDR2 SYDVKM. J was trimmed by 2 bases and V by 6 bases; bases with no gene match: 12. The CDR3 length is 16 residues. This CDR3 is CASRTYAQGGQETQYF. The CDR3 region has the DNA TGTGCCAGCAGAACATACGCTCAGGGAGGGCAAGAGACCCAGTACTTC.

The V gene is TRBV27, the J gene TRBJ2-7; 9 bases agree with TRBD2. The trim removed 2 bases at V and 2 bases at J, leaving 10 bases unmatched. Germline V gives CDR1 MNHEY, CDR2 SMNVEV (reference sequence). The length of the CDR3 is 17 residues. CDR3 in DNA: TGTGCCAGCAGTTTAAGTGGAGGTGCGGGAGGGACCTACGAGCAGTACTTC. Residues: CASSLSGGAGGTYEQYF.

The chain employs TRBV6-1 and TRBJ2-2, with D unclear. This CDR3 has 15 residues. Germline V lookup: CDR1 MNHNS, CDR2 SASEGT. The V gene lost 2 bases and the J gene lost 1 base, with 8 bases spanning the gap. In DNA form, the CDR3 reads TGTGCCAGCAGTGAATTTTTCGGGAACACCGGGGAGCTGTTTTTT. It specifies CASSEFFGNTGELFF.

This clone was seen only once. This chain links TRBV28 with TRBJ1-5, with TRBD1 identical over 11 bases. V lost 2 bases, J lost 4 bases, and 4 bases stayed unmatched. This CDR3 region has 16 residues. Germline CDR1 MDHEN, CDR2 SYDVKM. In nucleotides, the CDR3 is TGTGCCAGCAGTTTAGTGGACAGGGGGCAAAATCAGCCCCAGCATTTT. Translation gives CASSLVDRGQNQPQHF.

This clone was recorded once. This chain connects TRBV6-5 to TRBJ1-2; no firm D call. CDR1 is MNHEY and CDR2 is SVGAGI in the germline V gene. Trimming stripped 5 bases from V and 4 bases from J, with 11 bases between. The CDR3 has 13 amino acids. As DNA, the CDR3 is TGTGCCAGCAGTCTGACGGCGGGCTATGGCTACACCTTC. It is translated as CASSLTAGYGYTF.

The chain links TRBV20-1 to TRBJ2-1; maybe TRBD1 (6 bases). V dropped 3 bases and J dropped 7 bases, with 16 bases sitting between them. Germline V gives CDR1 DFQATT, CDR2 SNEGSKA (reference sequence). CDR3 length equals 14 residues. This chain's CDR3 is CSASFTGLRNEQFF. The CDR3 coding sequence is TGCAGTGCTAGTTTCACAGGGTTAAGGAATGAGCAGTTCTTC.

V usage is TRBV3-1 (or the pseudogene TRBV3-2) and J usage is TRBJ2-7, with a possible D match to TRBD2 (5 bases). This CDR3 contains 17 residues. Per germline, CDR1 LGHDT and CDR2 YNNKEL (reference sequence). V shed 5 bases and J shed 0 bases, with 20 bases lying between them. CDR3 bases: TGTGCCAGCAGCGAAAGGGTTTTGGCGGGCCTCTCCTACGAGCAGTACTTC. It yields the protein CASSERVLAGLSYEQYF.

The chain's CDR3 is CASSSLPPGTATLNTEAFF. In DNA form, the CDR3 reads TGTGCCAGCAGCTCCCTCCCCCCCGGGACAGCTACTCTGAACACTGAAGCTTTCTTT. The rearrangement joins TRBV7-9 to TRBJ1-1, with 7 bases aligning to TRBD1. The germline V gene encodes CDR1 SEHNR and CDR2 FQNEAQ (reference sequence). J was trimmed by 0 bases and V by 4 bases; bases with no gene match: 17. CDR3 length equals 19 residues.

V usage is TRBV28 and J usage is TRBJ1-1; 8 nucleotides align to TRBD1. After removal of 8 bases from V and 1 base from J, the junction contained 12 bases not matched to a gene. This CDR3 has 16 amino acids. Germline V gene sequence: CDR1 MDHEN, CDR2 SYDVKM. The CDR3 region is CASDPQYRGGNTEAFF. The CDR3 DNA reads TGTGCCAGCGATCCCCAGTACAGGGGGGGGAACACTGAAGCTTTCTTT. The full variable domain, rest sourced from reference TRBV28 and TRBJ1-1, is DVKVTQSSRYLVKRTGEKVFLECVQDMDHENMFWYRQDPGLGLRLIYFSYDVKMKEKGDIPEGYSVSREKKERFSLILESASTNQTSMYLCASDPQYRGGNTEAFFGQGTRLTVV.

This sequence joins TRBV5-1 and TRBJ1-2; 8 positions agree with TRBD1. This CDR3 has 16 residues. With 4 bases clipped from V and 3 bases from J, the junction kept 11 bases outside the gene matches. Germline V gene data show CDR1 as SGHRS and CDR2 as YFSETQ. The CDR3 protein is CASSTGQVRRDYGYTF. The CDR3 DNA reads TGCGCCAGCAGCACGGGACAGGTCAGGAGGGACTATGGCTACACCTTC.

The chain has TRBV5-6 and TRBJ2-7; D unclear. CDR3 size: 11 residues. Germline assignment: CDR1 SGHDT and CDR2 YYEEEE. Between the trimmed V and J ends, which lost 2 bases and 4 bases, there was a span of 4 bases. The CDR3 DNA reads TGTGCCAGCAGCTTTGAGTACGAGCAGTACTTC. Residues: CASSFEYEQYF.

The genes are TRBV4-1 and TRBJ1-1; D possibly corresponds to TRBD1 (6 bases). The CDR3 covers 13 residues. Trimming took off 5 bases at V and 6 bases at J, with 13 bases between the two ends. Germline assignment: CDR1 MGHRA and CDR2 YSYEKL. The DNA of the CDR3 is TGCGCCAGCAGCGCACAGGGTGTCGCTGAAGCTTTCTTT. Translating gives CASSAQGVAEAFF.

CDR3 sequence (DNA): TGTGCCAGTAGTATTTGGTCGGGGAACACTGAAGCTTTCTTT. Translation: CASSIWSGNTEAFF. This chain connects TRBV19 to TRBJ1-1; no definite D call. CDR1 is LNHDA and CDR2 is SQIVND in the germline V gene (reference sequence). This CDR3 has 14 amino acids. V was pared by 3 bases and J by 1 base, with 9 bases between.

This clone has a handful of counts. The gene calls are TRBV4-1 and TRBJ1-6; D gene unclear. The CDR3 contains 14 residues. Trimming cost V 4 bases and J 0 bases, with 4 bases left between them. Looked up from germline, CDR1 is MGHRA and CDR2 is YSYEKL. CDR3 sequence: CASSPGSYNSPLHF. As DNA, the CDR3 is TGCGCCAGCAGCCCGGGCTCCTATAATTCACCCCTCCACTTT.

This rearrangement joins TRBV6-5 to TRBJ1-2; 7 positions agree with TRBD1. V was clipped by 0 bases and J by 2 bases; unmatched bases: 0. The CDR3 has 14 residues. Germline CDR1 is MNHEY and CDR2 is SVGAGI. CDR3 residues: CASSYSGQNYGYTF. The CDR3 nucleotides are TGTGCCAGCAGTTACTCGGGACAGAACTATGGCTACACCTTC.

This clone was detected only once. The chain employs TRBV30 and TRBJ2-2; tentatively, D is TRBD1 (6 bases). V was pared by 0 bases and J by 5 bases, with 7 bases between. The germline V gene has CDR1 GTSNPN and CDR2 SVGIG (reference sequence). This CDR3 region has 13 residues. CDR3 loop: CAWSVRGTGELFF. In DNA, the CDR3 is TGTGCCTGGAGTGTAAGGGGGACCGGGGAGCTGTTTTTT.

The rearrangement links TRBV4-1 to TRBJ2-2; 9 nucleotides align to TRBD1. V lost 7 bases, J lost 3 bases, and 6 bases stayed unmatched. CDR3 length equals 15 residues. Germline V CDR1 and CDR2: MGHRA, YSYEKL. The CDR3 DNA sequence: TGCGCCAGCACCCCAGGGGACAGGGACACCGGGGAGCTGTTTTTT. Amino acid sequence: CASTPGDRDTGELFF.

This rearrangement joins TRBV27 to TRBJ2-2; D not resolved. The germline CDR1 and CDR2 sequences are MNHEY and SMNVEV (reference sequence). Trimming stripped 7 bases from V and 1 base from J, with 7 bases between. This CDR3 comprises 13 residues. CDR3 sequence reads: CASKGENTGELFF. As DNA, the CDR3 is TGTGCCAGCAAAGGAGAGAACACCGGGGAGCTGTTTTTT.

The chain has TRBV3-1 (or the pseudogene TRBV3-2) and TRBJ1-1, with a tentative D call TRBD1 (5 bases). Germline-derived CDR1 and CDR2 are LGHDT and YNNKEL (reference sequence). Trimming cost V 5 bases and J 2 bases, with 15 bases left between them. The CDR3 is made up of 15 amino acids. The CDR3 loop is CASSFRQSLNTEAFF. The CDR3 DNA reads TGTGCCAGCAGCTTCCGACAGTCCCTTAACACTGAAGCTTTCTTT.

This clone was seen only once. This CDR3 reads CASSPSFSGGSYNEQFF. For the CDR3, the DNA is TGTGCCAGCAGTCCTTCCTTTAGCGGGGGTTCCTACAATGAGCAGTTCTTC. The chain links TRBV27 to TRBJ2-1; 9 nucleotides line up with TRBD2. V lost 5 bases, J lost 1 base, and 9 bases stayed unmatched. There are 17 residues in the CDR3. Germline V lookup: CDR1 MNHEY, CDR2 SMNVEV (reference sequence).

V is TRBV2 and J is TRBJ2-5; 8 nucleotides match TRBD2. From germline, CDR1 is SNHLY and CDR2 FYNNEI. The CDR3 is 15 amino acids. Trimming cost V 5 bases and J 1 base; bases outside gene matches: 6. CDR3 region: CASSSGSRRQETQYF. The DNA of the CDR3 is TGTGCCAGCAGTAGCGGGAGTCGACGCCAAGAGACCCAGTACTTC.

The chain uses TRBV5-1 and TRBJ1-2; 8 nucleotides line up with TRBD1. CDR3 length: 13 amino acids. Germline V CDR1 and CDR2: SGHRS, YFSETQ. The V segment lost 2 bases and the J segment 8 bases; nucleotides outside the gene matches: 5. CDR3: CASSLQGGVGYTF. CDR3 DNA: TGCGCCAGCAGCTTACAGGGGGGAGTGGGCTACACCTTC.

The chain couples TRBV5-1 to TRBJ2-2; the D is unclear. The germline V gene encodes CDR1 SGHRS and CDR2 YFSETQ. The CDR3 is made up of 12 amino acids. V gave up 7 bases and J gave up 2 bases, with 6 bases separating them. The CDR3 protein is CASSVNTGELFF. DNA for the CDR3: TGCGCCAGCTCGGTTAACACCGGGGAGCTGTTTTTT.

The chain has TRBV10-3 and TRBJ1-1; the D gene is possibly TRBD1 (5 bases). CDR3 size: 11 residues. CDR1 ENHRY and CDR2 SYGVKD come from the germline V gene. The V gene lost 6 bases and the J gene lost 4 bases, with 6 bases spanning the gap. CDR3: CAIRGGTEAFF. The CDR3 nucleotides are TGTGCCATCAGGGGGGGCACTGAAGCTTTCTTT.

The gene calls are TRBV3-1 (or the pseudogene TRBV3-2) and TRBJ2-7; 12 bases match TRBD2. This CDR3 is 15 amino acids long. Germline CDR1 reads LGHDT; CDR2 reads YNNKEL (reference sequence). After removal of 1 base from V and 4 bases from J, the junction contained 2 bases not matched to a gene. CDR3 protein: CASSQGTSGVYEQYF. DNA of the CDR3: TGTGCCAGCAGCCAAGGGACTAGCGGGGTGTACGAGCAGTACTTC.

The chain is built from TRBV4-1 and TRBJ2-7, with D uncertain. Deletions cut 1 base from V and 0 bases from J, with 10 bases between. Germline lookup yields CDR1 MGHRA and CDR2 YSYEKL. This CDR3 is 15 amino acids long. This CDR3 reads CASSQGPFGSYEQYF. Here the CDR3 DNA reads TGCGCCAGCAGCCAAGGTCCTTTCGGCTCCTACGAGCAGTACTTC.